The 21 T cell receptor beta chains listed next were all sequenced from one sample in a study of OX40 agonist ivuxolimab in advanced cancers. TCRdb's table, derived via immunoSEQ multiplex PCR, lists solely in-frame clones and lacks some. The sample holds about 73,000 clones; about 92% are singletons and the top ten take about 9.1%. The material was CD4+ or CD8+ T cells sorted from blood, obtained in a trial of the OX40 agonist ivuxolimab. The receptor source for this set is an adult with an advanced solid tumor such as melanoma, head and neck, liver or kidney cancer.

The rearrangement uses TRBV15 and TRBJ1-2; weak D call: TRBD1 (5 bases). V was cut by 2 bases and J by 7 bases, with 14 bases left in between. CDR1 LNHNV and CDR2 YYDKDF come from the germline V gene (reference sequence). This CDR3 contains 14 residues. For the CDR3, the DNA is TGTGCCACCAGCAGATCCCGGGACGAGGGTGGCTACACCTTC. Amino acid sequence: CATSRSRDEGGYTF.

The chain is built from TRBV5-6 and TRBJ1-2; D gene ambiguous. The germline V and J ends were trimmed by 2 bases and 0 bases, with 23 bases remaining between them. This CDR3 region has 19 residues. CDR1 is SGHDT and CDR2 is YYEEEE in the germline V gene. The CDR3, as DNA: TGTGCCAGCAGCTTTGATCCAGCCCTCGAGTTAGGAGCTAACTATGGCTACACCTTC. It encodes CASSFDPALELGANYGYTF.

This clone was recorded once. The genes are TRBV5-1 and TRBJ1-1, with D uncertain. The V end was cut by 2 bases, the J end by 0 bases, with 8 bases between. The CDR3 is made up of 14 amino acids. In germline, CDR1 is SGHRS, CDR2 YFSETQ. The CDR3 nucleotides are TGCGCCAGCAGCTTTGGAGGAATGAACACTGAAGCTTTCTTT. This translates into CASSFGGMNTEAFF. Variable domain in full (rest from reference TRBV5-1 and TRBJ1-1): KAGVTQTPRYLIKTRGQQVTLSCSPISGHRSVSWYQQTPGQGLQFLFEYFSETQRNKGNFPGRFSGRQFSNSRSEMNVSTLELGDSALYLCASSFGGMNTEAFFGQGTRLTVV.

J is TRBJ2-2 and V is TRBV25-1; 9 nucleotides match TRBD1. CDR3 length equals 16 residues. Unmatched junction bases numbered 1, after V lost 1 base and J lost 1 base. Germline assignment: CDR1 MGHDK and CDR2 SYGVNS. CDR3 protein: CASSEWGQGNTGELFF. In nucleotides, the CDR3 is TGTGCCAGCAGTGAATGGGGACAGGGGAACACCGGGGAGCTGTTTTTT.

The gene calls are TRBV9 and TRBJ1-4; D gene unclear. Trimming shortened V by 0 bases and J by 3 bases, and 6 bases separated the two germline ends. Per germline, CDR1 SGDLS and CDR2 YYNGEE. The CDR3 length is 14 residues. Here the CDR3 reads CASSVGGSNEKLFF. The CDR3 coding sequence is TGTGCCAGCAGCGTAGGCGGGTCTAATGAAAAACTGTTTTTT.

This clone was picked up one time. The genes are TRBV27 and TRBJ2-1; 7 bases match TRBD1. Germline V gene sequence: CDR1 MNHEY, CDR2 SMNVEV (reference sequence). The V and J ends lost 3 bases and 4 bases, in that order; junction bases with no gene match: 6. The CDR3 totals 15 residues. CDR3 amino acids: CASSFGTGQYNEQFF. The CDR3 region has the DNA TGTGCCAGCAGTTTCGGGACGGGACAGTACAATGAGCAGTTCTTC.

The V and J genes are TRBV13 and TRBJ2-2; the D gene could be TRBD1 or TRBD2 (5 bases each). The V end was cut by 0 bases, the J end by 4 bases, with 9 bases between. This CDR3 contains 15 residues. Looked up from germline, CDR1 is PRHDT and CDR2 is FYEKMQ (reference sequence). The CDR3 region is CASSLGPGSTGELFF. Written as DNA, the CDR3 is TGTGCCAGCAGCTTAGGCCCAGGGAGCACCGGGGAGCTGTTTTTT.

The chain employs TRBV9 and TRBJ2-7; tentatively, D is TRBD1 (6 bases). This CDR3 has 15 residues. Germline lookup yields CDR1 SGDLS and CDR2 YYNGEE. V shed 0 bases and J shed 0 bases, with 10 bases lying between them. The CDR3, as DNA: TGTGCCAGCAGCGTAGGGGGGCGGTTCTCCTACGAGCAGTACTTC. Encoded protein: CASSVGGRFSYEQYF.

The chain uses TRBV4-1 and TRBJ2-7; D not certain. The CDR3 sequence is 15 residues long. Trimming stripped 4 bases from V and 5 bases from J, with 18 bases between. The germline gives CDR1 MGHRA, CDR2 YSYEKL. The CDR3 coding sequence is TGCGCCAGCAGCCGCTCTTCGCAGATATATGACGAGCAGTACTTC. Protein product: CASSRSSQIYDEQYF.

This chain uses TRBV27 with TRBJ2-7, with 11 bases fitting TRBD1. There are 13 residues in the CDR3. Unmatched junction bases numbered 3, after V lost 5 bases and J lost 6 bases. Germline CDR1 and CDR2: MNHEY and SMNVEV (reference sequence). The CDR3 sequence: CASSTGTGGEQYF. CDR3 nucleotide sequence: TGTGCCAGCAGTACCGGGACAGGGGGCGAGCAGTACTTC.

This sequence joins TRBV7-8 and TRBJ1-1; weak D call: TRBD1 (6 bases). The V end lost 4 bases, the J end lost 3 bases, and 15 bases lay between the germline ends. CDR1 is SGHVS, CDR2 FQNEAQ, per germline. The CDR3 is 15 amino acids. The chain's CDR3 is CASSSSRTAHTEAFF. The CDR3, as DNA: TGTGCCAGCAGCTCCTCCCGGACAGCACACACTGAAGCTTTCTTT.

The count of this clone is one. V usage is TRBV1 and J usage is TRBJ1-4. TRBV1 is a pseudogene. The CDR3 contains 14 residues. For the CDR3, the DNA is TGCACCAGCAGCCCAAGGGGGGCAGGTGAAAAACTGTTTTTT. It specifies CTSSPRGAGEKLFF.

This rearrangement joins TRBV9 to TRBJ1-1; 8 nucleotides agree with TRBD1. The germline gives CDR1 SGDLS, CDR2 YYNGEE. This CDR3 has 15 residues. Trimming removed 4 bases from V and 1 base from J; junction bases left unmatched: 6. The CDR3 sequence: CASSPRTGPNTEAFF. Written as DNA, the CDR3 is TGTGCCAGCAGCCCCAGGACAGGGCCGAACACTGAAGCTTTCTTT.

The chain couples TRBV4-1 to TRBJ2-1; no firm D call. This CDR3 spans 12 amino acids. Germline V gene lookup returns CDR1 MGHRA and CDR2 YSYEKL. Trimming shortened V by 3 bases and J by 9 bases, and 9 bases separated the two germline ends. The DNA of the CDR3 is TGCGCCAGCAGCCATGGATTGGGTGAGCAGTTCTTC. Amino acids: CASSHGLGEQFF.

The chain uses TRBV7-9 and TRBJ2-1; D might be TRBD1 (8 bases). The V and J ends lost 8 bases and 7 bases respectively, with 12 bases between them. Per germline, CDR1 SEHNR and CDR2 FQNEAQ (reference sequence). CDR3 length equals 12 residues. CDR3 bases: TGTGCCAGCGGACAGGGAGGGAATGAGCAGTTCTTC. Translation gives CASGQGGNEQFF.

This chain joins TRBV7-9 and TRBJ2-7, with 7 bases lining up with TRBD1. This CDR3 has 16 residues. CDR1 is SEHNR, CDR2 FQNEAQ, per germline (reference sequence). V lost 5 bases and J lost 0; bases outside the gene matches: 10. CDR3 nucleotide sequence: TGTGCCAGCAGCACCCCCCCCCGGGACAGCTCCTACGAGCAGTACTTC. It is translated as CASSTPPRDSSYEQYF.

CDR3 residues: CASSLTGWGTEAFF. DNA for the CDR3: TGTGCCAGCAGTTTGACCGGATGGGGCACTGAAGCTTTCTTT. The chain links TRBV27 to TRBJ1-1; no definite D call. This CDR3 is 14 amino acids long. V dropped 3 bases and J dropped 4 bases, with 12 bases sitting between them. Germline CDR1 MNHEY, CDR2 SMNVEV (reference sequence).

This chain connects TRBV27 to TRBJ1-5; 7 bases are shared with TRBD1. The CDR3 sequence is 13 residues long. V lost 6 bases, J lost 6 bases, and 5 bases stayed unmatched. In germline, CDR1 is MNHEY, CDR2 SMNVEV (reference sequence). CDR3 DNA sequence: TGTGCCAGCAGGGGGCAGGGGGGTCAGCCCCAGCATTTT. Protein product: CASRGQGGQPQHF.

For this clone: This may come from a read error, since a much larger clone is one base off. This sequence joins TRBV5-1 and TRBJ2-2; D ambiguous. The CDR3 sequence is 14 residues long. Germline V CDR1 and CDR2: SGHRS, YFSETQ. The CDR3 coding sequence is TGCGCCAGCAGCCTGACAATTAACACCGAGGAGCTGTTTTTT. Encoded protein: CASSLTINTEELFF.

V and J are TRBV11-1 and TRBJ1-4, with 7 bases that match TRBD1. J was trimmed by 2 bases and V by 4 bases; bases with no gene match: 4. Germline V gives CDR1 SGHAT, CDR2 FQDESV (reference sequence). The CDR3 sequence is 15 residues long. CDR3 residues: CASSSNRGTNEKLFF. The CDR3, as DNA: TGTGCCAGCAGCTCGAACAGGGGTACTAATGAAAAACTGTTTTTT.

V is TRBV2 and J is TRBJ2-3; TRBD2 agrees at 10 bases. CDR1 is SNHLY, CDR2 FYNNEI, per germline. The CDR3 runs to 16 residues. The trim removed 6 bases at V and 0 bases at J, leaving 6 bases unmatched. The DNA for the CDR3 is TGTGCCAGCAGCCAATCTAGCGGGGGTAGCACAGATACGCAGTATTTT. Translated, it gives CASSQSSGGSTDTQYF.